This TCR beta chain was sequenced for a study of cytomegalovirus exposure and HLA in healthy donors. Study background: The use of the same platform for the 95 to 150 validation repertoires and the 550 to 700 first-cohort repertoires was reported by a later analysis. Overall study results and limits: Among TCR beta chains, those listed as cytomegalovirus-associated numbered about 160. Rare TCR sequences dominated, though some public TCRs recurred in many donors.

Sequencing used immunoSEQ multiplex PCR; TCRdb keeps in-frame clones, though not all of them. Of approximately 58,000 clones listed, about 93% are singletons. The donors were members of the validation cohort, which comprised 90 to 150 subjects and was separate from the first cohort of 666 subjects. V lost 0 bases and J lost 8, with 14 bases in between. CDR1 and CDR2 from the germline V gene are SGHDN and FVKESK. The CDR3 length is 15 residues. In the case of this clone: Its antigen is not identified.

This TCR was recovered from a man aged 18 to 30 in good health and CMV-seronegative. This chain joins TRBV14 and TRBJ2-1; possible D gene TRBD1, 5 bases. Sequencing was done on a sample of PBMCs. The CDR3 reads CASSQDWGGHHEQFF. As DNA, the CDR3 is TGTGCCAGCAGCCAAGACTGGGGCGGACATCATGAGCAGTTCTTC.